This T cell receptor (beta chain) was identified during a study of human T cells and chemical hapten exposure. Study as a whole: A roughly 2 cm by roughly 2 cm inner upper arm patch received 2% DPC for sensitization.

The sample holds many counts of this clonotype. One entry per CDR3 protein results from TCRdb running MiXCR on the RACE reads. The profile covers some 74,000 distinct CDR3 sequences, with 10% to 15% appearing a single time and approximately 6% taken by the ten largest. Germline-derived CDR1 and CDR2 are SGHAT and FQNNGV. The junction had 7 bases not matched to a gene; V was cut back by 2 bases and J by 3 bases. The CDR3 has 17 amino acids. Specified time point: patch test 3, about 24 weeks after DPC sensitization. Treatment here: therapeutic diphenylcyclopropenone sensitization with weekly scalp DPC. The source is a woman in her forties or fifties with alopecia areata. Some clones in this sample may be carry-over from other donors' samples. The sample here was whole blood, taken in connection with sensitization to the hapten diphenylcyclopropenone (DPC). The chain is built from TRBV11-2 and TRBJ2-1; 10 bases line up with TRBD2. In nucleotides, the CDR3 is TGTGCCAGCAGCTTACTGAGCGGGAGGGCCCTCTACAATGAGCAGTTCTTC. This codes for CASSLLSGRALYNEQFF.